Listed here is a single T cell receptor beta chain. The data were obtained in a study of blood T cell repertoires in COVID-19. In the study overall: Sources were T cells, B-cell-depleted T cells, or PBMCs; the material itself was cDNA or gDNA.

Original processing methods: From reference gene primer amplification, estimates of nucleated cell counts were derived. Profiling relied on immunoSEQ multiplex PCR, and the TCRdb table lists in-frame clones only, not all of them. V and J calls and clone size are those listed in that table; D and trimming were worked out from the DNA. The table shows fewer than 350,000 clones, with around 87% occurring only once. Enrolled through a virtual design, the participants were between about 18 and 89 years of age and came from 24 US areas. In assigning cohorts, the study relied on participant-reported clinical history. With V trimmed by 7 bases and J by 6 bases, 7 bases remained unmatched. The CDR3 loop spans 14 amino acids. CDR1 is MNHEY and CDR2 is SVGAGI in the germline V gene.

V and J are TRBV6-5 and TRBJ2-2; 8 nucleotides agree with TRBD1. The specimen was PBMCs or T cells enriched from blood (not recorded which). The receptor's source is a woman under 30 with acute COVID-19. Written as DNA, the CDR3 is TGTGCCAGCACGACCGACAGGGGATCCGGGGAGCTGTTTTTT. As protein: CASTTDRGSGELFF.